The 27 T cell receptor beta chains below come from one sample, sequenced in a study of vaccination and CD4 T cells after COVID-19. With the Oncomine TCR Beta short-read assay, DNA from cultured CD4+ T cells was sequenced. MiXCR, run by TCRdb on the PCR reads, gives a single entry per CDR3 protein. The repertoire holds 20,000 to 25,000 distinct CDR3 sequences, with about 40% as singletons. Time point defined: late sampling 161 to 241 days after vaccination in a few convalescent patients. Treatment here: roughly 10-day PBMC culture with coronavirus spike peptide pools or control peptides (ViraFEST assay). These TCRs are of unknown antigen specificity. The sequencing here drew on CD4+ T cells from blood, cultured in vitro, taken about 7 months after SARS-CoV-2 vaccination. These TCRs come from a human donor who had recovered from COVID-19.

The chain carries TRBV7-9 and TRBJ2-3, with TRBD2 matching 7 bases. V was pared by 1 base and J by 3 bases, with 4 bases of the junction left unmatched. CDR3 length: 15 amino acids. Germline lookup yields CDR1 SEHNR and CDR2 FQNEAQ (reference sequence). The DNA of the CDR3 is TGTGCCAGCAGCTTAGTACAGCGGGAAACAGATACGCAGTATTTT. This codes for CASSLVQRETDTQYF.

The sample holds a few counts of this clonotype. This sequence joins TRBV20-1 and TRBJ2-7; 8 bases line up with TRBD2. Trimming cost V 4 bases and J 2 bases; bases outside gene matches: 4. Germline CDR1 is DFQATT and CDR2 is SNEGSKA (reference sequence). The CDR3 runs to 13 residues. This CDR3 is CSATGLETYEQYF. CDR3 coding DNA: TGCAGTGCTACGGGACTAGAGACCTACGAGCAGTACTTC.

The V gene is TRBV6-2 or TRBV6-3, the J gene TRBJ2-5; D unresolved. This CDR3 contains 13 residues. Germline CDR1 and CDR2: MNHEY and SVGEGT. Trimming pared 4 bases from V and 5 bases from J, leaving 11 bases between. CDR3 sequence (DNA): TGTGCCAGCAGTTTACGACCCCCTGAGACCCAGTACTTC. Its protein is CASSLRPPETQYF.

The V gene is TRBV28, the J gene TRBJ1-2, with D perhaps TRBD1 (6 bases). The germline CDR1 and CDR2 sequences are MDHEN and SYDVKM. This CDR3 has 13 amino acids. The V end was cut by 7 bases, the J end by 4 bases, with 13 bases between. The CDR3 region has the DNA TGTGCCAGCACGGCAGGGGCCGCCTATGGCTACACCTTC. Its protein product is CASTAGAAYGYTF.

About this clonotype: One end of the junction does not line up with germline, which may come from a read error. The chain uses TRBV6-1 and TRBJ2-7; 11 bases fit TRBD1. From germline, CDR1 is MNHNS and CDR2 SASEGT. The CDR3 length is 15 residues. In DNA form, the CDR3 reads TGTGCCAGCAGGGAAGGACAGGGGGCTTCCTACGAGCAGTACTTC. It codes for CASREGQGASYEQYF.

In its sample, this clonotype was seen a few times. CDR3 loop: CATSDYKPFAEGNEQFF. As DNA, the CDR3 is TGTGCCACCAGTGACTATAAACCATTTGCGGAAGGCAATGAGCAGTTCTTC. The chain recombines TRBV15 with TRBJ2-1; the D gene is possibly TRBD2 (5 bases). Deletions cut 6 bases from V and 6 bases from J, with 24 bases between. Germline CDR1 reads LNHNV; CDR2 reads YYDKDF (reference sequence). The length of the CDR3 is 17 residues.

The CDR3 region has the DNA TGTGCCAGCAGTGGGGGGCTCCACAGGGATGAGACCCAGTACTTC. Translating gives CASSGGLHRDETQYF. V and J are TRBV25-1 and TRBJ2-5; possible D gene TRBD1, 6 bases. Trimming removed 4 bases from V and 5 bases from J, with 17 bases in between. This CDR3 is 15 amino acids long. Per the germline V gene, CDR1 is MGHDK and CDR2 is SYGVNS.

The J gene is TRBJ2-1, the V gene TRBV7-9; 7 bases are a match to TRBD2. This CDR3 contains 15 residues. V dropped 5 bases and J dropped 7; count of bases not matched to a gene: 11. Per germline, CDR1 SEHNR and CDR2 FQNEAQ (reference sequence). This CDR3 reads CASSPQGREQNEQFF. In DNA form, the CDR3 reads TGTGCCAGCAGCCCCCAAGGGCGGGAGCAGAATGAGCAGTTCTTC.

The chain carries TRBV2 and TRBJ1-2; D unclear. Trimming took off 9 bases at V and 1 base at J, with 9 bases between the two ends. This CDR3 is 12 amino acids long. The germline CDR1 and CDR2 sequences are SNHLY and FYNNEI. CDR3 residues: CASGDFNYGYTF. The CDR3 DNA sequence: TGTGCCAGTGGGGATTTTAACTATGGCTACACCTTC.

This clonotype occurred a few times. This chain joins TRBV20-1 and TRBJ1-5, with D hard to call. The length of the CDR3 is 13 residues. Trimming took off 5 bases at V and 0 bases at J, with 8 bases between the two ends. Germline V gives CDR1 DFQATT, CDR2 SNEGSKA (reference sequence). CDR3 loop: CSAEDISNQPQHF. CDR3 bases: TGCAGTGCTGAGGATATTAGCAATCAGCCCCAGCATTTT.

This clonotype has more than one count but fewer than ten. V gene TRBV28 combines with J gene TRBJ2-1; TRBD2 agrees at 7 bases. Germline V CDR1 and CDR2: MDHEN, SYDVKM. The CDR3 runs 13 residues. V lost 1 base and J lost 13; bases outside the gene matches: 7. The CDR3 here is CASSLSAGAFQFF. Here the CDR3 DNA reads TGTGCCAGCAGTTTATCGGCGGGAGCTTTTCAGTTCTTC.

The J gene is TRBJ2-7, the V gene TRBV6-2 or TRBV6-3, with 7 bases fitting TRBD1. This CDR3 contains 13 residues. The junction had 3 bases not matched to a gene; V was cut back by 2 bases and J by 5 bases. Looked up from germline, CDR1 is MNHEY and CDR2 is SVGEGT. The DNA for the CDR3 is TGTGCCAGCAGTTACAGGGGGCAAAACGAGCAGTACTTC. This translates into CASSYRGQNEQYF.

The J gene is TRBJ1-5, the V gene TRBV2, with TRBD1 matching over 11 bases. J gave up 7 bases and V 10 bases, and 9 bases lay outside the gene matches. Germline CDR1 is SNHLY and CDR2 is FYNNEI. The CDR3 loop spans 14 amino acids. CDR3 coding DNA: TGTGCCACCAGAGGACAGGGGGCAAGGCAGCCCCAGCATTTT. Its translation is CATRGQGARQPQHF.

This sequence joins TRBV19 and TRBJ2-3; the D is unclear. The germline CDR1 and CDR2 sequences are LNHDA and SQIVND (reference sequence). The V end lost 3 bases, the J end lost 6 bases, and 10 bases lay between the germline ends. This CDR3 has 13 amino acids. The CDR3 region is CASSIEVGDTQYF. CDR3 sequence (DNA): TGTGCCAGTAGTATCGAGGTAGGGGATACGCAGTATTTT.

The chain carries TRBV4-3 and TRBJ2-1; D may be TRBD2 (5 bases). V gave up 0 bases and J gave up 7 bases, with 13 bases separating them. Germline V lookup: CDR1 LGHNA, CDR2 YSLEER. The CDR3 has 15 residues. CDR3 sequence: CASSQDFLTGNEQFF. CDR3 nucleotides: TGCGCCAGCAGCCAAGATTTTCTGACGGGGAATGAGCAGTTCTTC.

The J gene is TRBJ1-5, the V gene TRBV6-1, with D perhaps matching TRBD1 (5 bases). CDR3 length equals 15 residues. The V gene's germline CDR1 is MNHNS and CDR2 SASEGT. The V and J ends lost 6 bases and 0 bases respectively, with 12 bases between them. CDR3 in amino acids: CASRSTDHSNQPQHF. The CDR3 nucleotides read TGTGCCAGCAGATCGACAGACCATAGCAATCAGCCCCAGCATTTT.

This chain joins TRBV7-9 and TRBJ2-3; 10 bases align to TRBD1. CDR1 and CDR2 (germline): SEHNR, FQNEAQ (reference sequence). The V and J ends lost 5 bases and 2 bases, in that order; junction bases with no gene match: 13. The length of the CDR3 is 18 residues. CDR3 bases: TGTGCCAGCAGCCCGGGGACAGGGGCCCACTACCTCACAGATACGCAGTATTTT. This translates into CASSPGTGAHYLTDTQYF.

The chain joins TRBV6-4 to TRBJ2-3; 10 positions agree with TRBD2. There are 15 residues in the CDR3. The V gene end was trimmed by 2 bases and the J gene end by 1 base; junction bases not matched to a gene: 0. The V gene's germline CDR1 is MRHNA and CDR2 SNTAGT. The CDR3 DNA sequence: TGTGCCAGCAGTGACGGGACTAGCGGCACAGATACGCAGTATTTT. It encodes CASSDGTSGTDTQYF.

The CDR3 nucleotides read TGCAGTGTCACAAGACTGGAGAACACAGATACGCAGTATTTT. Its translation is CSVTRLENTDTQYF. The chain combines TRBV20-1 with TRBJ2-3; D is unclear. The CDR3 has 14 residues. Looked up from germline, CDR1 is DFQATT and CDR2 is SNEGSKA (reference sequence). Trimming stripped 7 bases from V and 2 bases from J, with 16 bases between.

The chain links TRBV7-3 to TRBJ1-1; 7 bases agree with TRBD1. Losses at the gene ends were 5 bases for V and 4 bases for J; bases not matched to a gene: 10. The CDR3 runs to 15 residues. Germline CDR1 is SGHTA and CDR2 is FQGTGA. The DNA of the CDR3 is TGTGCCAGCAGCCCATCGGACAGGTTAGCCACTGAAGCTTTCTTT. Amino acid sequence: CASSPSDRLATEAFF.

This clonotype came up once. The V and J genes are TRBV18 and TRBJ1-6; TRBD1 might be the D (6 bases). Germline V gene data show CDR1 as KGHSH and CDR2 as LQKENI. V lost 4 bases and J lost 8, with 15 bases in between. The CDR3 consists of 15 residues. Here the CDR3 reads CASSQGLGGDSPLHF. The CDR3 region has the DNA TGTGCCAGCTCACAGGGCCTTGGGGGCGATTCACCCCTCCACTTT.

The CDR3 DNA is TGTGCCAGCAGTTCACAGGGCAGCCAGCCCCAGCATTTT. This encodes CASSSQGSQPQHF. The genes are TRBV7-2 and TRBJ1-5; D is possibly TRBD1 (6 bases). V lost 6 bases to trimming and J lost 7 bases, with 13 bases between them. The CDR3 is 13 residues long. Germline assignment: CDR1 SGHTA and CDR2 FQGNSA.

This clonotype has a handful of counts. The gene calls are TRBV25-1 and TRBJ2-7; 12 bases agree with TRBD1. The J segment lost 7 bases and the V segment lost 1 base, leaving 11 bases of the junction unmatched. CDR1 and CDR2 from the germline V gene are MGHDK and SYGVNS. The CDR3 is 17 residues long. In DNA form, the CDR3 reads TGTGCCAGCAGTGAATTAGGGACAGGGGGCGCACAAAGGGAGCAGTACTTC. The encoded protein is CASSELGTGGAQREQYF.

A few counts support this clonotype. V is TRBV7-8 and J is TRBJ2-7; the match to TRBD1 covers 8 bases. Germline CDR1 and CDR2: SGHVS and FQNEAQ. The CDR3 consists of 16 residues. The V and J ends lost 5 bases and 1 base, in that order; junction bases with no gene match: 10. CDR3 DNA sequence: TGTGCCAGCAGCCTACTACAGGGGGTACGGTCCTACGAGCAGTACTTC. It yields the protein CASSLLQGVRSYEQYF. Full variable domain (missing parts from reference TRBV7-8 and TRBJ2-7): GAGVSQSPRYKVAKRGQDVALRCDPISGHVSLFWYQQALGQGPEFLTYFQNEAQLDKSGLPSDRFFAERPEGSVSTLKIQRTQQEDSAVYLCASSLLQGVRSYEQYFGPGTRLTVT.

The chain has TRBV20-1 and TRBJ2-2, with D perhaps matching TRBD1 (6 bases). The CDR3 covers 16 residues. V was clipped by 0 bases and J by 4 bases, with 15 bases between them. Germline loops: CDR1 DFQATT, CDR2 SNEGSKA (reference sequence). DNA of the CDR3: TGCAGTGCTAGAGATCCTGGGGGCAGGGGCACCGGGGAGCTGTTTTTT. Residues: CSARDPGGRGTGELFF.

V gene TRBV7-8 combines with J gene TRBJ1-5; the match to TRBD1 covers 7 bases. Per germline, CDR1 SGHVS and CDR2 FQNEAQ. After removal of 5 bases from V and 3 bases from J, the junction contained 13 bases not matched to a gene. The CDR3 contains 17 residues. The chain's CDR3 is CASSARNRGGANQPQHF. In DNA, the CDR3 is TGTGCCAGCAGCGCCAGAAACAGGGGAGGTGCCAATCAGCCCCAGCATTTT.

This clonotype was picked up a small number of times. V and J are TRBV7-2 and TRBJ2-5, with a possible D match to TRBD2 (6 bases). The CDR3 loop spans 14 amino acids. Germline lookup yields CDR1 SGHTA and CDR2 FQGNSA. V shed 5 bases and J shed 0 bases, with 10 bases lying between them. This chain's CDR3 is CASSRAGYQETQYF. CDR3 DNA sequence: TGTGCCAGCAGCCGGGCGGGGTACCAAGAGACCCAGTACTTC.